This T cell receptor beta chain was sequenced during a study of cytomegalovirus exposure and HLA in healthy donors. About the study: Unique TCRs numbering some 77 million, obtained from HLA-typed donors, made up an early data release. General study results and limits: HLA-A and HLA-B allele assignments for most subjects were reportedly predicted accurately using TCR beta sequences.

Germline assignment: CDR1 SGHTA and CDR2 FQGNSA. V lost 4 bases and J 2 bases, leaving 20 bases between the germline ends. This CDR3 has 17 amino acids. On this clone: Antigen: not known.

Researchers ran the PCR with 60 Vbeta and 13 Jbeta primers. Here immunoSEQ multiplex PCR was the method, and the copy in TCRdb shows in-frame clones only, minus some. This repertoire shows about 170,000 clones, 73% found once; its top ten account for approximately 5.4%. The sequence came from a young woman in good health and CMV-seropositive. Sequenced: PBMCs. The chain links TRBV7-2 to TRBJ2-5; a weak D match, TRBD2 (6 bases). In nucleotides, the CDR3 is TGTGCCAGCAGCTCTAGGTCGGGGGACTGGGCTCAAGAGACCCAGTACTTC. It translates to CASSSRSGDWAQETQYF.